This T cell receptor (beta chain) originates from a study of regulatory T cells in long-lasting Graves disease. Arm-PCR of CDR3 regions and iRepertoire HTBI primers were used to build TCR beta libraries. TCRdb used MiXCR to reprocess the multiplex PCR reads, holding one entry per CDR3 protein. The sample carries 600,000 to 650,000 distinct CDR3 sequences, 16% recorded once. Time point of the sample: newly diagnosed GD, antithyroid drugs for less than 3 months. The authors made the TCR library using RNA they extracted from PBMCs. These data were also reused for a study on T cells in Graves' hyperthyroidism and ophthalmopathy.

The sequence derives from a woman in her twenties or thirties with Graves disease. Sequencing was performed on peripheral blood mononuclear cells (PBMCs), taken at new diagnosis, from a patient treated with antithyroid drugs.

DNA for the CDR3: TGTGCCAGCAGTCGCGGGAGTCCCACTTTATCGAACACCGGGGAGCTGTTTTTT. Its protein is CASSRGSPTLSNTGELFF. The V call is TRBV14, the J call TRBJ2-2; 7 positions match TRBD2. V trimming: 6 bases; J trimming: 0 bases; junction bases outside the gene matches: 13. Per germline, CDR1 SGHDN and CDR2 FVKESK. CDR3 size: 18 residues.